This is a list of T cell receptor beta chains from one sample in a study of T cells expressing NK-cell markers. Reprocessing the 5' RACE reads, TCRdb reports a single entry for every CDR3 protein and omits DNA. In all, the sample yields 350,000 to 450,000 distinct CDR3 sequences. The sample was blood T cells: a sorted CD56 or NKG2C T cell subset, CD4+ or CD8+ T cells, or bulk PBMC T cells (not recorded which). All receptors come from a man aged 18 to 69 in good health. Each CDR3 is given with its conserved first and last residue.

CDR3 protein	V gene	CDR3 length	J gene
CASSSQQNFEQFF	TRBV2	13	TRBJ2-1
CSARKAGGAEAFF	TRBV20-1	13	TRBJ1-1
CSAGGGWITEAFF	TRBV29-1	13	TRBJ1-1
CSVEVRATSYEQYF	TRBV29-1	14	TRBJ2-7
CASSLLGDPQETQYF	TRBV7-8	15	TRBJ2-5
CATSRERDRHYGYTF	TRBV15	15	TRBJ1-2
CASSLRQGRLANEKLFF	TRBV11-2	17	TRBJ1-4
CASSSSGGDRDSPLHF	TRBV27	16	TRBJ1-6
CASSLRTRVSYEQYF	TRBV5-1	15	TRBJ2-7
CASSLGQGPTYNEQFF	TRBV7-9	16	TRBJ2-1
CASSERLAGGTEQFF	TRBV2	15	TRBJ2-1
CASPQSSLAGGITDTQYF	TRBV23-1	18	TRBJ2-3
CASSRMGSETQYF	TRBV5-1	13	TRBJ2-5
CSARDGRRTSYEQYF	TRBV20-1	15	TRBJ2-7
CASSRQKNTGELFF	TRBV7-2	14	TRBJ2-2
CSAPDPSDYYGYTF	TRBV20-1	14	TRBJ1-2
CASSTRTGETQYF	TRBV4-2	13	TRBJ2-5
CASSLGVTRGETQYF	TRBV7-6	15	TRBJ2-5
CASSPPGQGMYEKLFF	TRBV7-9	16	TRBJ1-4
CASSILSTGSSGNTIYF	TRBV19	17	TRBJ1-3